These T cell receptor beta chains were read from a single sample in a study of shared clonotypes between healthy human individuals. Profiling relied on immunoSEQ multiplex PCR, and the TCRdb table lists in-frame clones only, not all of them. The sample shows approximately 510,000 clones, 79% of them seen only once. Sequences were obtained from PBMCs. The origin of the receptors is a woman in her thirties or forties in good health. Some clones in this sample may be carry-over from other donors' samples. Each CDR3 is given with its conserved first and last residue. The D gene is left open where the match is weak. Clone size is given for some rows only: seen once, a few or many times, or a class if the clone is expanded.

clone_size	j_call	d_call	v_call	cdr3_aa	cdr3_nt
.	TRBJ1-1	.	TRBV10-3	CAIRWTDSSTEAFF	TGTGCCATCAGGTGGACAGATTCTTCCACTGAAGCTTTCTTT
few	TRBJ1-1	.	TRBV6-1	CASSESEYREAFF	TGTGCCAGCAGTGAAAGTGAATATCGGGAAGCTTTCTTT
.	TRBJ2-1	.	TRBV6-5	CASSYWGEQFF	TGTGCCAGCAGTTATTGGGGTGAGCAGTTCTTC
.	TRBJ1-4	.	TRBV29-1	CSVQDMGKNEKLFF	TGCAGCGTTCAAGACATGGGGAAAAATGAAAAACTGTTTTTT
.	TRBJ1-6	.	TRBV15	CATSRRNSPLHF	TGTGCCACCAGCAGGAGAAATTCACCCCTCCACTTT
.	TRBJ2-2	TRBD2	TRBV18	CASSPPELAGTGELFF	TGTGCCAGCTCACCACCGGAGCTAGCGGGCACCGGGGAGCTGTTTTTT
.	TRBJ2-7	.	TRBV5-1	CASTTAPALGEQYF	TGCGCCAGCACCACCGCACCGGCCTTGGGGGAGCAGTACTTC
.	TRBJ1-2	.	TRBV28	CASVRGSATKNGYTF	TGTGCCAGCGTACGGGGTAGCGCCACAAAAAATGGCTACACCTTC
.	TRBJ2-5	TRBD1	TRBV18	CASSDRVESQETQYF	TGTGCCAGCTCGGACAGGGTGGAATCGCAAGAGACCCAGTACTTC
.	TRBJ2-1	.	TRBV30	CAWSPTTYNEQFF	TGTGCCTGGAGTCCTACTACCTACAATGAGCAGTTCTTC
.	TRBJ2-1	TRBD2	TRBV18	CASSPSGAINNEQFF	TGTGCCAGCTCACCTAGCGGGGCCATTAACAATGAGCAGTTCTTC
.	TRBJ2-2	.	TRBV7-9	CASSLVWVGELFF	TGTGCCAGCAGCTTAGTGTGGGTCGGGGAGCTGTTTTTT
.	TRBJ2-7	TRBD1	TRBV28	CASSPTGGGYEQYF	TGTGCCAGCAGTCCCACAGGGGGTGGGTACGAGCAGTACTTC
.	TRBJ2-5	.	TRBV15	CATSERGGGERGRGVGKETQYF	TGTGCCACCAGCGAGCGTGGGGGCGGGGAAAGAGGACGGGGGGTAGGAAAAGAGACCCAGTACTTC
once	TRBJ2-2	.	TRBV7-3	CASSLNSGGELFF	TGTGCCAGCAGCTTAAATAGTGGGGGGGAGCTGTTTTTT
.	TRBJ1-4	.	TRBV7-6	CASSPVLSHEKLFF	TGTGCCAGCAGCCCGGTGTTGAGCCACGAAAAACTGTTTTTT
.	TRBJ2-1	TRBD2	TRBV9	CASSASGTTNEQFF	TGTGCCAGCAGCGCGTCCGGGACTACCAATGAGCAGTTCTTC
.	TRBJ1-1	.	TRBV5-1	CASSPRVGGNTEAFF	TGCGCCAGCAGCCCACGAGTGGGAGGGAACACTGAAGCTTTCTTT
.	TRBJ2-5	.	TRBV5-1	CASSMGLMAEQETQYF	TGCGCCAGCAGCATGGGGTTGATGGCGGAACAAGAGACCCAGTACTTC
.	TRBJ2-7	TRBD2	TRBV9	CASSPTSGRRNISYEQYF	TGTGCCAGCAGCCCCACTAGCGGGAGGCGGAATATCTCCTACGAGCAGTACTTC
.	TRBJ2-3	TRBD1	TRBV5-4	CASSETGGTDTQYF	TGTGCCAGCAGCGAGACAGGGGGAACAGATACGCAGTATTTT
.	TRBJ1-5	.	TRBV2	CASGPGWFQPQHF	TGTGCCAGCGGCCCCGGATGGTTTCAGCCCCAGCATTTT
once	TRBJ1-1	TRBD1	TRBV7-8	CASSTRGQGENTEAFF	TGTGCCAGCAGCACTAGGGGACAGGGGGAGAACACTGAAGCTTTCTTT
.	TRBJ2-7	TRBD2	TRBV7-9	CASSLSLAGAAEQYF	TGTGCCAGCAGCTTAAGCCTAGCGGGAGCTGCCGAGCAGTACTTC
once	TRBJ2-2	.	TRBV7-8	CASSERYTGELFF	TGTGCCAGCTCGGAGCGCTACACCGGGGAGCTGTTTTTT
few	TRBJ2-1	TRBD1	TRBV2	CASSEDRGFGEQFF	TGTGCCAGCAGTGAAGACAGGGGATTCGGTGAGCAGTTCTTC
.	TRBJ1-2	.	TRBV30	CAWRAGTNYGYTF	TGTGCCTGGAGAGCCGGGACAAACTATGGCTACACCTTC
few	TRBJ1-2	.	TRBV7-2	CASSFLTPIKVRGYTF	TGTGCCAGCAGCTTTCTTACACCGATTAAGGTTAGGGGCTACACCTTC
.	TRBJ2-7	.	TRBV30	CAWSVTSYEQYF	TGTGCCTGGAGTGTCACGTCCTACGAGCAGTACTTC
.	TRBJ2-7	.	TRBV2	CASTSGDSSYEQYF	TGTGCCAGCACTTCCGGGGATAGCTCCTACGAGCAGTACTTC
.	TRBJ2-7	TRBD2	TRBV6-5	CASSPTSGIKQYF	TGTGCCAGCAGTCCGACTAGCGGGATAAAGCAGTACTTC
many	TRBJ1-2	.	TRBV4-2	CASSQEGAHYGYTF	TGTGCCAGCAGCCAAGAAGGGGCCCACTATGGCTACACCTTC
.	TRBJ2-1	TRBD2	TRBV5-5	CASSWGLAGGPTYNEQFF	TGTGCCAGCAGCTGGGGACTAGCGGGAGGGCCTACCTACAATGAGCAGTTCTTC
once	TRBJ1-1	TRBD1	TRBV7-9	CASSSSRGGGVGEAFF	TGTGCCAGCAGCTCTTCCAGGGGGGGCGGCGTCGGTGAAGCTTTCTTT
.	TRBJ2-7	.	TRBV5-1	CASSLMLGAGNEQYF	TGCGCCAGCAGCTTGATGTTGGGGGCGGGAAACGAGCAGTACTTC
.	TRBJ2-3	TRBD1	TRBV4-1	CASSQQGAADTQYF	TGCGCCAGCAGCCAACAGGGGGCGGCAGATACGCAGTATTTT
few	TRBJ2-2	.	TRBV7-9	CASSLGSGANTGELFF	TGTGCCAGCAGCTTGGGCTCGGGGGCGAACACCGGGGAGCTGTTTTTT
once	TRBJ2-7	TRBD2	TRBV5-1	CASSLELAGGPYEQYF	TGCGCCAGCAGCTTGGAGTTAGCGGGAGGCCCCTACGAGCAGTACTTC
.	TRBJ2-3	TRBD2	TRBV9	CASSVGIAGGVGDTQYF	TGTGCCAGCAGCGTAGGGATAGCGGGAGGAGTCGGAGATACGCAGTATTTT